The 14 T cell receptor beta chains presented below share a single source sample, sequenced in a study of lymphopenia after photon versus proton radiotherapy. Clones were read by immunoSEQ multiplex PCR, and TCRdb kept only the in-frame ones, dropping some. Of approximately 62,000 clones in the sample, less than 85% were seen once. Sequences were derived from peripheral blood, sampled from a patient treated with proton-based radiotherapy. The source of these receptors is a man aged 55 to 70 with pancreatic cancer.

The rearrangement joins TRBV6-4 to TRBJ2-1, with TRBD1 as a possible D gene (5 bases). The CDR3 is made up of 13 amino acids. Trimming took off 4 bases at V and 6 bases at J, with 10 bases between the two ends. CDR1 is MRHNA and CDR2 is SNTAGT in the germline V gene. The CDR3 reads CASSVQQGNEQFF. DNA for the CDR3: TGTGCCAGCAGTGTTCAGCAGGGCAATGAGCAGTTCTTC.

There are a few counts of this clone. The gene calls are TRBV10-3 and TRBJ2-5, with D perhaps TRBD1 (6 bases). The CDR3 is 14 residues long. Germline CDR1 reads ENHRY; CDR2 reads SYGVKD. Trimming took 4 bases from V and 5 from J, leaving 14 bases between them. The CDR3 nucleotides are TGTGCCATCAGTGCACAGGGTGTTCGGGAGACCCAGTACTTC. As protein: CAISAQGVRETQYF.

The V call is TRBV5-1, the J call TRBJ2-7, with 12 bases matching TRBD2. With 0 bases clipped from V and 3 bases from J, the junction kept 7 bases outside the gene matches. The V gene's germline CDR1 is SGHRS and CDR2 YFSETQ. This CDR3 is built from 17 residues. CDR3 nucleotides: TGCGCCAGCAGCTTGGGGACTAGCGGGAAAGTCGGCTACGAGCAGTACTTC. The encoded protein is CASSLGTSGKVGYEQYF.

This chain connects TRBV29-1 to TRBJ1-1; D is unclear. The CDR3 has 10 residues. The germline CDR1 and CDR2 sequences are SQVTM and ANQGSEA. V lost 6 bases to trimming and J lost 5 bases, with 7 bases between them. CDR3 region: CSVGFTEAFF. The DNA for the CDR3 is TGCAGCGTAGGGTTTACTGAAGCTTTCTTT.

V and J are TRBV6-6 and TRBJ1-5; D unresolved. Between the trimmed V and J ends, which lost 6 bases and 3 bases, there was a span of 12 bases. The length of the CDR3 is 14 residues. CDR1 is MNHNY and CDR2 is SVGAGI in the germline V gene (reference sequence). CDR3: CASRVGGFNQPQHF. The DNA of the CDR3 is TGTGCCAGCAGAGTCGGCGGTTTCAATCAGCCCCAGCATTTT.

This clone was detected a few times. The chain is built from TRBV29-1 and TRBJ1-1, with D possibly TRBD1 on 6 matching bases. V lost 4 bases, J lost 1 base, and 10 bases lay in between. This CDR3 is built from 13 residues. Germline values: CDR1 SQVTM, CDR2 ANQGSEA. CDR3 protein: CSVVTGPNTEAFF. The CDR3 nucleotides read TGCAGCGTTGTGACAGGACCGAACACTGAAGCTTTCTTT.

The chain links TRBV5-4 to TRBJ1-4; D possibly corresponds to TRBD1 (5 bases). Germline V gene lookup returns CDR1 SGHNT and CDR2 YYREEE (reference sequence). Trimming took 3 bases from V and 3 from J, leaving 12 bases between them. The CDR3 spans 15 residues. This CDR3 reads CASSSPGTANEKLFF. The DNA for the CDR3 is TGTGCCAGCAGCTCCCCCGGGACGGCTAATGAAAAACTGTTTTTT. Full variable domain (rest looked up from reference TRBV5-4 and TRBJ1-4): ETGVTQSPTHLIKTRGQQVTLRCSSQSGHNTVSWYQQALGQGPQFIFQYYREEENGRGNFPPRFSGLQFPNYSSELNVNALELDDSALYLCASSSPGTANEKLFFGSGTQLSVL.

The chain employs TRBV5-1 and TRBJ2-7; perhaps TRBD1 as D (5 bases). Trimming removed 0 bases at V and 4 bases at J, with 14 bases between. Per the germline V gene, CDR1 is SGHRS and CDR2 is YFSETQ. The CDR3 runs to 15 residues. This CDR3 is CASSLEAGHGYEQYF. The DNA of the CDR3 is TGCGCCAGCAGCTTGGAGGCAGGGCATGGATACGAGCAGTACTTC.

The V and J genes are TRBV7-8 and TRBJ2-5; 11 bases align to TRBD2. CDR3 length: 18 amino acids. V was clipped by 2 bases and J by 1 base; unmatched bases: 9. Per germline, CDR1 SGHVS and CDR2 FQNEAQ. The CDR3 protein is CASSLIVVSGRVQETQYF. The CDR3 region has the DNA TGTGCCAGCAGCTTAATAGTGGTTAGCGGGAGGGTCCAAGAGACCCAGTACTTC.

This clone has a single count. The chain joins TRBV7-9 to TRBJ2-1, with D unresolved. The germline gives CDR1 SEHNR, CDR2 FQNEAQ (reference sequence). CDR3 length: 11 residues. V was cut by 8 bases and J by 10 bases, with 12 bases left in between. The CDR3 sequence is CASGLEREQFF. The CDR3 bases are TGTGCCAGCGGCCTCGAAAGGGAGCAGTTCTTC.

The J gene is TRBJ1-1, the V gene TRBV6-6; D is unclear. The V end was cut by 7 bases, the J end by 7 bases, with 13 bases between. The CDR3 is 12 amino acids. Germline lookup yields CDR1 MNHNY and CDR2 SVGAGI (reference sequence). The CDR3 DNA sequence: TGTGCCAGCACCCAGAGGCGGGTTGAAGCTTTCTTT. Translation: CASTQRRVEAFF.

The V call is TRBV2, the J call TRBJ1-5; D is uncertain. The CDR3 is made up of 15 amino acids. V was trimmed by 5 bases and J by 4 bases, leaving 15 bases between them. The germline CDR1 and CDR2 sequences are SNHLY and FYNNEI. The CDR3 is CASSPLSIGNQPQHF. CDR3 coding DNA: TGTGCCAGCAGTCCTCTGAGTATAGGAAATCAGCCCCAGCATTTT.

The genes are TRBV29-1 and TRBJ2-2, with no clear D. CDR1 SQVTM and CDR2 ANQGSEA come from the germline V gene. CDR3 size: 13 residues. The germline V and J ends were trimmed by 2 bases and 3 bases, with 7 bases remaining between them. CDR3 in DNA: TGCAGCGTTGAAAGAAGGGACACCGGGGAGCTGTTTTTT. The encoded protein is CSVERRDTGELFF.

The chain combines TRBV7-3 with TRBJ1-2; a weak D match, TRBD1 (5 bases). Germline V gene data show CDR1 as SGHTA and CDR2 as FQGTGA. The germline V and J ends were trimmed by 5 bases and 6 bases, with 13 bases remaining between them. The CDR3 sequence is 13 residues long. The CDR3 sequence: CASSERGFDGYTF. The CDR3 DNA reads as TGTGCCAGCAGCGAAAGGGGTTTCGATGGCTACACCTTC.